This TCR beta chain originates from a study of blood T cell repertoires in COVID-19 (dated by TCRdb to 2020 to 2022). Broadly, across the study: Collaborator samples came from the United States, Italy and Spain and covered acute and convalescent phases of COVID-19. The prospective study material was composed of cDNA or gDNA derived from T cells, B-cell-depleted T cells, or PBMCs. Deeply sampled blood TCRbeta repertoires from subjects exposed to, actively infected with, or recovered from COVID-19 were included in the dataset. The repertoires were released in a freely available public database meant as a resource for research on the immune response to SARS-CoV-2. Samples came from the ongoing ImmuneRACE study (first 160 participants) plus 1,254 subjects from 6 global collaborators. A de-identified subject ID, COVID-19 status, age in years and sex were almost always included in the sample metadata. HLA class I and class II types, where available, came from metadata supplied by the sample provider rather than from assay-based typing.

Points the paper makes about the study in general: Clinical and demographic metadata were provided uncurated, with the amount varying by source and participant.

The immunoSEQ Assay, a bias-controlled multiplex PCR, was used to amplify TCRbeta CDR3 regions from genomic DNA. The published analysis was carried out like this. Within the assay, amplification of reference gene primers was used to estimate how many nucleated cells each sample contained. To quantify the absolute abundance of each unique TCRbeta CDR3 rearrangement, sequence reads were collapsed and filtered. For each sample, productive Simpson clonality was calculated as the square root of Simpson's diversity index across productive rearrangements. This immuneACCESS table, as held by TCRdb, lists in-frame sequences with V and J called but not all clones. Of the missing ones, under half trace to an unresolved V gene in checked studies; the others have no known cause. V and J calls and clone size are given by that table; D and trimming were obtained from the DNA. In this sample the table shows about 410,000 clones, around 91% of which occur a single time. About 1.6% of the sample comes from the top ten.

After removal of 3 bases from V and 6 bases from J, the junction retains 8 bases not matched to a gene. Including the terminal cysteine and phenylalanine, the CDR3 comprises 14 residues. The DNA shown is the 42-base CDR3, in frame from base 1. Reading the germline V gene (reference sequence) gives CDR1 SGHNT and CDR2 YYREEE. There are a few counts of this clone. Its antigen specificity is not known. Nothing much larger sits one base from this clone, and base qualities are not available. In Seattle, one collaborating source enrolled patients while the infection was active and tracked those patients longitudinally over the course of disease. Collaborating institutions collected whole blood in K2EDTA tubes following their own protocols. Collaborator samples were shipped for TCRbeta analysis as frozen whole blood, isolated PBMCs, or DNA extracted from either sample type.

The rearranged chain carries TRBV5-4 and TRBJ2-7; TRBD1 agrees with 8 junctional bases. The TCR comes from a woman aged 40 to 50 with COVID-19, enrolled during active disease. Sequencing used peripheral blood. The CDR3: CASSSLDRAAEQYF. The base sequence is TGTGCCAGCAGCTCCTTGGACAGGGCCGCCGAGCAGTACTTC.